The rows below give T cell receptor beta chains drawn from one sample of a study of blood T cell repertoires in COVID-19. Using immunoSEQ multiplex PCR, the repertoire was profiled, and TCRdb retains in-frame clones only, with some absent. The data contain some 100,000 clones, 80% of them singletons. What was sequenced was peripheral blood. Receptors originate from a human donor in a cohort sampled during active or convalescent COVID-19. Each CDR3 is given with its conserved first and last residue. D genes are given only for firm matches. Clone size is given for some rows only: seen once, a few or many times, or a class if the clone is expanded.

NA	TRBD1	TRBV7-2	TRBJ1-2	CASSLNSGQGAGGYTF	TGTGCCAGCAGCTTAAACTCGGGACAGGGGGCCGGTGGCTACACCTTC
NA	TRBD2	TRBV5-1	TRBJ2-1	CASSLQAGDFYNEQFF	TGCGCCAGCAGCTTGCAAGCGGGAGACTTCTACAATGAGCAGTTCTTC
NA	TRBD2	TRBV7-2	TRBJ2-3	CASSQLALHPADTQYF	TGTGCCAGCAGCCAACTAGCGCTCCACCCCGCAGATACGCAGTATTTT
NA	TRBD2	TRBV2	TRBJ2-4	CASSEQGLAGSLAKNIQYF	TGTGCCAGCAGTGAACAGGGACTAGCGGGGTCACTAGCCAAAAACATTCAGTACTTC
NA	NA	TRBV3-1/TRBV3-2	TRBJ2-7	CASSQDKGTPPALLYHEQYF	TGTGCCAGCAGCCAAGATAAGGGGACTCCCCCGGCTCTCCTCTACCACGAGCAGTACTTC
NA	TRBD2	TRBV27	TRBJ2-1	CASNRLAGFYNEQFF	TGTGCCAGCAACCGACTAGCGGGGTTCTACAATGAGCAGTTCTTC
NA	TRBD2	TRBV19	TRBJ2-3	CASSSGTSGNTDTQYF	TGTGCCAGTAGTTCCGGGACTAGCGGGAACACAGATACGCAGTATTTT
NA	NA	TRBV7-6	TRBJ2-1	CASSSGHISYNEQFF	TGTGCCAGCAGCTCGGGACATATCTCCTACAATGAGCAGTTCTTC
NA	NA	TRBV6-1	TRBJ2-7	CASSEGQRREQYF	TGTGCCAGCAGTGAAGGACAGCGACGGGAGCAGTACTTC
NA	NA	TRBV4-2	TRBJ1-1	CASSTQGRTEAFF	TGTGCCAGCAGCACACAGGGTCGGACTGAAGCTTTCTTT
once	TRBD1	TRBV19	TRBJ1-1	CASNYPGQGNTEAFF	TGTGCCAGTAACTATCCGGGACAGGGGAACACTGAAGCTTTCTTT
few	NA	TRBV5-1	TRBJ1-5	CASSLQGHLNQPQHF	TGCGCCAGCAGCTTGCAGGGACACCTTAATCAGCCCCAGCATTTT
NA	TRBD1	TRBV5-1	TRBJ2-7	CASSFWTGGYEQYF	TGCGCCAGCAGCTTCTGGACAGGGGGATACGAGCAGTACTTC
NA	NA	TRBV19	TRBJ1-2	CASSTTVGGGYTF	TGTGCCAGTAGTACCACAGTTGGGGGGGGCTACACCTTC
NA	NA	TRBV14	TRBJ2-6	CASSQVGGRSANVLTF	TGTGCCAGCAGCCAAGTCGGCGGTAGGTCGGCCAACGTCCTGACTTTC
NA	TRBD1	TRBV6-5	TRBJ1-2	CASSYGQGDGYTF	TGTGCCAGCAGTTACGGACAGGGAGATGGCTACACCTTC
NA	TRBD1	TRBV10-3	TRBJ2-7	CAISDTGRGYEQYF	TGTGCCATCAGTGATACAGGCAGGGGGTACGAGCAGTACTTC
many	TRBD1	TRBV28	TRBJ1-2	CASSLKVGQGDHPTDYGYTF	TGTGCCAGCAGTCTTAAGGTGGGTCAGGGGGACCACCCCACGGACTATGGCTACACCTTC
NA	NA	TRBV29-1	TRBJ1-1	CSVRWSTEAFF	TGCAGCGTACGATGGAGCACTGAAGCTTTCTTT
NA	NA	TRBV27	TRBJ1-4	CASSPIDSFYEKLFF	TGTGCCAGCAGCCCGATCGACAGTTTTTATGAAAAACTGTTTTTT
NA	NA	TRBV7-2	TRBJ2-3	CASSLDRHTDTQYF	TGTGCCAGCAGCTTAGACAGACACACAGATACGCAGTATTTT
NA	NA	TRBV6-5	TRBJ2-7	CASSYSLRDSYEQYF	TGTGCCAGCAGTTACTCTTTGCGGGACTCCTACGAGCAGTACTTC
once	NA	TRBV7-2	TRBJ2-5	CASSGGQQETQYF	TGTGCCAGCAGCGGCGGGCAGCAAGAGACCCAGTACTTC
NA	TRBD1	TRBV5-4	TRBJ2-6	CASSQGQGAFSGANVLTF	TGTGCCAGCAGCCAGGGACAGGGGGCTTTCTCTGGGGCCAACGTCCTGACTTTC
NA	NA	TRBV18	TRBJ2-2	CASSPPWTGANTGELFF	TGTGCCAGCTCACCACCGTGGACGGGAGCAAACACCGGGGAGCTGTTTTTT
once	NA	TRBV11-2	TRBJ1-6	CASSLIGRGGPLHF	TGTGCCAGCAGCTTAATCGGACGGGGGGGACCCCTCCACTTT
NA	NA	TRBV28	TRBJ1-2	CASSFSSGTQVIYGYTF	TGTGCCAGCAGTTTTTCATCCGGAACCCAGGTTATCTATGGCTACACCTTC
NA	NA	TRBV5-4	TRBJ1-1	CASSPLVGEGTEAFF	TGTGCCAGCAGCCCCCTGGTGGGGGAGGGCACTGAAGCTTTCTTT
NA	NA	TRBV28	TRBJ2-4	CASSFPRGADIQYF	TGTGCCAGCAGTTTTCCCCGGGGGGCGGACATTCAGTACTTC
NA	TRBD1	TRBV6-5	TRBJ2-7	CASRGQGPIYEQYF	TGTGCCAGCAGGGGACAGGGACCGATCTACGAGCAGTACTTC
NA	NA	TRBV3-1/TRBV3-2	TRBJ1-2	CASSQTVYGYTF	TGTGCCAGCAGCCAAACGGTCTATGGCTACACCTTC
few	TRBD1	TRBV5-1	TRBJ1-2	CASSQTGPMNGYTF	TGCGCCAGCAGCCAGACAGGGCCTATGAACGGCTACACCTTC
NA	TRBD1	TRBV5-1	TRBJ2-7	CASKKGQTYEQYF	TGCGCCAGCAAAAAGGGACAGACCTACGAGCAGTACTTC
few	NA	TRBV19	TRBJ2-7	CASSIQGGSYEQYF	TGTGCCAGTAGTATTCAGGGAGGCTCCTACGAGCAGTACTTC
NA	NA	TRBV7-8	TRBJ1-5	CASSLARGQSGNQPQHF	TGTGCCAGCAGCTTAGCGCGAGGACAATCTGGCAATCAGCCCCAGCATTTT
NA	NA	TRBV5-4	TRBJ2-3	CASSLVGGGGRGDTQYF	TGTGCCAGCAGCTTGGTTGGTGGCGGGGGCCGGGGAGATACGCAGTATTTT
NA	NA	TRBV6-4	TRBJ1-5	CASSEEGGNQPQHF	TGTGCCAGCAGTGAAGAGGGGGGGAATCAGCCCCAGCATTTT
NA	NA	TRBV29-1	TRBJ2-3	CSVFNGGGRTDTQYF	TGCAGCGTTTTCAACGGGGGCGGGAGAACAGATACGCAGTATTTT
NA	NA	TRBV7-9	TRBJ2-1	CASSFRGWGNEQFF	TGTGCCAGCAGCTTCAGGGGCTGGGGGAATGAGCAGTTCTTC
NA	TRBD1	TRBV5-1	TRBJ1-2	CASSPGTGSYGYTF	TGCGCCAGCAGCCCGGGGACAGGGAGCTATGGCTACACCTTC
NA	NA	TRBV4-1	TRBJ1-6	CASSQDGRSSYNSPLHF	TGCGCCAGCAGCCAAGATGGGAGGAGCTCCTATAATTCACCCCTCCACTTT
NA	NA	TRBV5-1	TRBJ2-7	CASSLDLRDNEQYF	TGCGCCAGCAGCTTGGACCTCAGGGATAACGAGCAGTACTTC
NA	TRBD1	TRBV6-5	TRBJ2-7	CASRDSGQGSYEQYF	TGTGCCAGCAGGGACTCGGGACAGGGCTCCTACGAGCAGTACTTC
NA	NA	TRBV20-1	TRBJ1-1	CSARFAARAFF	TGCAGTGCTAGATTCGCGGCACGGGCTTTCTTT
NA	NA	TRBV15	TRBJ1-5	CATSASGPHQPQHF	TGTGCCACCAGCGCCTCAGGGCCGCATCAGCCCCAGCATTTT
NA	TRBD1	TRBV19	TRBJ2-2	CASSSGQISTGELFF	TGTGCCAGTAGTTCGGGACAGATTTCAACCGGGGAGCTGTTTTTT
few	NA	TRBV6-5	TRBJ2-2	CASSYSRSSGELFF	TGTGCCAGCAGTTACTCGAGGTCATCCGGGGAGCTGTTTTTT
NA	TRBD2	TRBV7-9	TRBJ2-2	CASSLALAGAPGELFF	TGTGCCAGCAGCTTAGCACTAGCGGGGGCCCCCGGGGAGCTGTTTTTT
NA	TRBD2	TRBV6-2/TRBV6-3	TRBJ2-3	CASSYSASSGEFTDTQYF	TGTGCCAGCAGTTACTCGGCTTCTAGCGGGGAATTCACAGATACGCAGTATTTT
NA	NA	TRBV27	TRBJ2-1	CASSRRDTQQDEQFF	TGTGCCAGCAGTCGCCGGGACACCCAGCAGGATGAGCAGTTCTTC
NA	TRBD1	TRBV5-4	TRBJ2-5	CASRRDRGETQYF	TGTGCCAGCAGGAGGGACAGAGGGGAGACCCAGTACTTC
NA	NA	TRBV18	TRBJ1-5	CASSEQRGEPQHF	TGTGCCAGCTCAGAACAGCGGGGTGAGCCCCAGCATTTT
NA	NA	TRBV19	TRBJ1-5	CASEGQPYSNQPQHF	TGTGCCAGTGAAGGACAGCCTTATAGCAATCAGCCCCAGCATTTT
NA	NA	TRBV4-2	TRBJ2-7	CASSQVHGSYEQYF	TGTGCCAGCAGCCAAGTCCACGGTTCCTACGAGCAGTACTTC
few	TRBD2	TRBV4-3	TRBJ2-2	CASSQGTSGKGGELFF	TGCGCCAGCAGCCAAGGGACTAGCGGGAAAGGCGGGGAGCTGTTTTTT
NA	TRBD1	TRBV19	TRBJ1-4	CASSASGQVSGKLFF	TGTGCCAGTAGTGCCTCGGGACAGGTTTCGGGGAAACTGTTTTTT
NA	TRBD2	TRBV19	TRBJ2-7	CASSMDAPGLAGVYEQYF	TGTGCCAGTAGTATGGACGCTCCGGGACTAGCGGGAGTATACGAGCAGTACTTC
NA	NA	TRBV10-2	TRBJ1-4	CASSEAVSRGEKLFF	TGCGCCAGCAGTGAGGCTGTGTCTCGGGGGGAAAAACTGTTTTTT
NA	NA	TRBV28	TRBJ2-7	CASHKNYEQYF	TGTGCCAGCCACAAGAACTACGAGCAGTACTTC
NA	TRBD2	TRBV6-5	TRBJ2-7	CASSYHGLAGDEQYF	TGTGCCAGCAGTTATCACGGACTAGCGGGAGACGAGCAGTACTTC